The clone carrying this T cell receptor (beta chain) is medium-sized within its sample. The sample carries other DNA sequences with the same CDR3. The data belong to a study of brain T cells in children with intractable seizures. The CDR3 spans 14 residues. After removal of 3 bases from V and 3 bases from J, the junction contained 4 bases not matched to a gene. CDR1 and CDR2 (germline): LNHDA, SQIVND (reference sequence). Only cases whose brain tissue showed the highest T cell transcript signatures were sequenced. The repertoire was sequenced with immunoSEQ multiplex PCR; TCRdb's copy has only in-frame clones and lacks some. The table records 65,000 to 85,000 clones, 85% to 95% of them present only once.

The specimen was peripheral blood, collected at surgery. The TCR originated in a boy in the first two years of life with tuberous sclerosis and intractable seizures. J is TRBJ2-7 and V is TRBV19, with 8 bases fitting TRBD2. CDR3 nucleotides: TGTGCCAGTAGTATCTCTAGCGGGCACTACGAGCAGTACTTC. It encodes CASSISSGHYEQYF.